This T cell receptor beta chain was sequenced for a study of blood T cell repertoires in COVID-19. Repertoires were generated with immunoSEQ multiplex PCR, while TCRdb's copy carries only in-frame clones and drops some. This sample has around 27,000 clones; roughly 80% occur once, and the top ten carry less than 30%. V shed 0 bases and J 2 bases; nucleotides not matched to a gene: 6. Germline V gene sequence: CDR1 SEHNR, CDR2 FQNEAQ (reference sequence). CDR3 length: 17 amino acids. Material for sequencing was peripheral blood. The chain has TRBV7-9 and TRBJ2-3, with 9 bases lining up with TRBD1. This TCR was recovered from a man between 65 and 80 years old with active COVID-19. The CDR3 here is CASSLAATGGSTDTQYF. CDR3 DNA: TGTGCCAGCAGCTTAGCGGCGACAGGGGGATCCACAGATACGCAGTATTTT.